Given below is one TCR beta chain in context. The data were obtained in a study of shared clonotypes between healthy human individuals. Libraries were prepared by immunoSEQ multiplex PCR; TCRdb keeps only in-frame clonotypes and omits some of them. Of around 95,000 clones listed, roughly 50% are singletons. From germline, CDR1 is SQVTM and CDR2 ANQGSEA. V shed 3 bases and J 8 bases; nucleotides not matched to a gene: 10. The CDR3 runs 14 residues. The genes are TRBV29-1 and TRBJ2-1; TRBD2 aligns across 7 bases. The TCR was taken from a woman aged 40 to 50 in good health. Some clones in this sample may be carry-over from other donors' samples. The sequencing input was PBMCs. In nucleotides, the CDR3 is TGCAGCGTTGACGTGGCGGGAGCTTTCCATGAGCAGTTCTTC. Amino acids: CSVDVAGAFHEQFF.